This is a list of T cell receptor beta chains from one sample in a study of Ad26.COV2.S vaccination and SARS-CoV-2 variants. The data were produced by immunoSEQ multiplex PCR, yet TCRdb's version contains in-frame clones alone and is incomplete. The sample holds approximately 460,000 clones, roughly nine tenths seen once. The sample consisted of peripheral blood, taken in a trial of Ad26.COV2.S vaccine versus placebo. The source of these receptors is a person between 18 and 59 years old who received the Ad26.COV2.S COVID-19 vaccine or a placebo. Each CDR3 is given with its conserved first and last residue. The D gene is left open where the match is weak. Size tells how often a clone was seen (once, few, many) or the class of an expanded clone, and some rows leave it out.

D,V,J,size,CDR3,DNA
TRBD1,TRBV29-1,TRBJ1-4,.,CSVGDRANEKLFF,TGCAGCGTGGGGGACAGGGCTAATGAAAAACTGTTTTTT
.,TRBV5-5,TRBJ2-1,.,CASSPPGQSSYNEQFF,TGTGCCAGCAGCCCACCGGGCCAAAGCTCCTACAATGAGCAGTTCTTC
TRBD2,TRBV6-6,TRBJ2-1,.,CASSRGLAGVKGANEQFF,TGTGCCAGCAGTCGAGGACTAGCGGGAGTAAAGGGGGCCAATGAGCAGTTCTTC
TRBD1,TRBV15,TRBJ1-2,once,CATSRKTGDGGYTF,TGTGCCACCAGCAGGAAAACAGGGGATGGGGGCTACACCTTC
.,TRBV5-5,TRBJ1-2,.,CASSLSSQGNGYTF,TGTGCCAGCAGCTTGTCGTCCCAGGGCAATGGCTACACCTTC
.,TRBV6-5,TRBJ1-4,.,CASTATATNEKLFF,TGTGCCAGCACCGCGACGGCAACTAATGAAAAACTGTTTTTT
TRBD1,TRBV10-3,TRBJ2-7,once,CAISEAYPGTGPYEQYF,TGTGCCATCAGTGAGGCCTACCCCGGGACAGGGCCGTACGAGCAGTACTTC
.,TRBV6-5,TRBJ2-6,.,CASTAASSGANVLTF,TGTGCCAGCACCGCCGCTAGCTCTGGGGCCAACGTCCTGACTTTC
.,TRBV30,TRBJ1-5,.,CASGPNSNQPQHF,TGTGCCTCGGGACCGAATAGCAATCAGCCCCAGCATTTT
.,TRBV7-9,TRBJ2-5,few,CASGTGARETQYF,TGTGCCAGCGGCACCGGGGCGCGGGAGACCCAGTACTTC
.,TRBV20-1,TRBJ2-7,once,CSASVASSSYEQYF,TGCAGTGCTAGTGTCGCGTCGAGCTCCTACGAGCAGTACTTC
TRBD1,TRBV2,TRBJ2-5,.,CASSESRTGSMWTQYF,TGTGCCAGCAGTGAATCCAGGACAGGGTCCATGTGGACCCAGTACTTC
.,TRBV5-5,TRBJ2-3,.,CASSQDRGLPTDTQYF,TGTGCCAGCAGCCAGGACAGAGGACTCCCCACAGATACGCAGTATTTT
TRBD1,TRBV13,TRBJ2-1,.,CASRPRDRGSHNEQFF,TGTGCCAGCAGACCTCGGGACAGGGGGTCCCACAATGAGCAGTTCTTC
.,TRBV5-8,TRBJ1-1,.,CASRTETTTEAFF,TGTGCCAGCAGAACCGAGACAACGACTGAAGCTTTCTTT
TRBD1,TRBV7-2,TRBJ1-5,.,CASSPTTGPWEPQHF,TGTGCCAGCAGCCCGACGACAGGGCCGTGGGAGCCCCAGCATTTT
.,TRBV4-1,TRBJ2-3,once,CASSRIPGVPYTQYF,TGCGCCAGCAGCCGTATACCCGGCGTGCCTTATACGCAGTATTTT
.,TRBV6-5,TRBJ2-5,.,CASSYQETQYF,TGTGCCAGCAGTTACCAGGAGACCCAGTACTTC
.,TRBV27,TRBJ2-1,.,CASSSSPGQRQFF,TGTGCCAGCAGTTCTTCCCCGGGACAACGGCAGTTCTTC